These T cell receptor beta chains were read from a single sample in a study of T cells after yellow fever vaccination. MiXCR, applied by TCRdb to the 5' RACE reads, yields one record per CDR3 protein. The table shows fewer than 450,000 distinct CDR3 sequences, with about 4% occurring only once. The specimen comprised PBMCs, sampled 5 days after the yellow fever booster vaccination. These TCRs come from a man between 18 and 29 years old who received the YFV17D yellow fever vaccine. The conserved cysteine and the conserved F or W are not part of the CDR3 here. The D gene is left open where the match is weak. Clone size is given for some rows only: seen once, a few or many times, or a class if the clone is expanded.

V: TRBV5-1
length: 13
size: many
D: .
CDR3: ASAVGGGASETQY

V: TRBV6-2/TRBV6-3
length: 15
size: .
D: TRBD1
CDR3: ASSMGQGKSSYNEQF

V: TRBV5-1
length: 15
size: few
D: .
CDR3: ASSLDKVGNSGNTIY

V: TRBV7-6
length: 13
size: .
D: .
CDR3: ASSLVASDTYEQY

V: TRBV7-9
length: 15
size: .
D: TRBD2
CDR3: ASSPRSLTSGGNEQF

V: TRBV19
length: 14
size: .
D: TRBD1
CDR3: ASRKYTGTANYGYT

V: TRBV6-5
length: 12
size: .
D: .
CDR3: ASSFQGLTGELF

V: TRBV7-2
length: 14
size: many
D: .
CDR3: ASSLPRYSGANVLT

V: TRBV6-6
length: 13
size: many
D: TRBD2
CDR3: ASSSLAGDTDTQY

V: TRBV3-1
length: 10
size: .
D: .
CDR3: ASSQDQQPQH

V: TRBV7-2
length: 13
size: many
D: TRBD1
CDR3: ASSPGTGGGETQY

V: TRBV12-3/TRBV12-4
length: 11
size: .
D: .
CDR3: AQGGGPYNEQF

V: TRBV10-2
length: 13
size: .
D: .
CDR3: AAGEQGDGDTEAF

V: TRBV30
length: 11
size: .
D: TRBD2
CDR3: AWSSGPGGEQF

V: TRBV9
length: 12
size: many
D: .
CDR3: ASSVAYLGGELF

V: TRBV7-6
length: 11
size: many
D: TRBD1
CDR3: ASSSYRGTEAF

V: TRBV5-1
length: 13
size: few
D: .
CDR3: ASSSVGSRTDTQY

V: TRBV12-3/TRBV12-4
length: 11
size: few
D: .
CDR3: ASTISRRSEQF

V: TRBV9
length: 13
size: many
D: TRBD2
CDR3: ASSVRGSSYNEQF

V: TRBV7-2
length: 12
size: few
D: .
CDR3: ASSPSAGLYEQY

V: TRBV18
length: 14
size: many
D: TRBD1
CDR3: ASSPMAGGKYGEQF

V: TRBV7-2
length: 14
size: .
D: TRBD1
CDR3: ASSLALGTAKETQY

V: TRBV3-1
length: 16
size: .
D: .
CDR3: ASSQGPHSPRNTGELF

V: TRBV7-2
length: 12
size: .
D: TRBD1
CDR3: ASSSGGGGEKLF

V: TRBV11-2
length: 13
size: many
D: .
CDR3: ASSLVAAGYSEAF

V: TRBV4-3
length: 17
size: many
D: TRBD2
CDR3: ASSQDRLAGGRNQETQY

V: TRBV5-1
length: 13
size: .
D: .
CDR3: ASSLSSQGWDTQY

V: TRBV5-1
length: 11
size: many
D: .
CDR3: ASRWTENSPLH

V: TRBV11-3
length: 13
size: .
D: TRBD2
CDR3: ASSPTSGATDTQY

V: TRBV9
length: 11
size: .
D: .
CDR3: ASSSSTGLPLH

V: TRBV19
length: 14
size: few
D: .
CDR3: ASSNPRDLGQETQY

V: TRBV20-1
length: 13
size: .
D: TRBD2
CDR3: SASWSGGSTDTQY

V: TRBV9
length: 14
size: many
D: .
CDR3: ASSVGPGPSNYGYT

V: TRBV7-2
length: 12
size: few
D: .
CDR3: ASSLALTASTQY

V: TRBV2
length: 12
size: many
D: .
CDR3: ASSWDTLGSPLH

V: TRBV25-1
length: 13
size: .
D: TRBD1
CDR3: ATSLRGGAGETQY

V: TRBV10-3
length: 12
size: many
D: .
CDR3: AISGDSSNQPQH

V: TRBV4-1
length: 15
size: .
D: TRBD2
CDR3: ASSQRYLAGEQETQY

V: TRBV20-1
length: 14
size: .
D: .
CDR3: SARDVPGGGSVEQY

V: TRBV7-2
length: 15
size: .
D: TRBD1
CDR3: ASSLAAGRGPGNTIY

V: TRBV4-2
length: 14
size: .
D: .
CDR3: ASSQDGAAMNTEAF

V: TRBV5-1
length: 18
size: many
D: TRBD1
CDR3: ASSPKPGQGEGSPNYGYT

V: TRBV4-3
length: 16
size: few
D: TRBD2
CDR3: ASSQESGLAERTDTQY

V: TRBV7-2
length: 13
size: few
D: TRBD2
CDR3: ASSLGLAKGETQY

V: TRBV2
length: 12
size: many
D: .
CDR3: ASKLEGLTGELF

V: TRBV20-1
length: 15
size: many
D: TRBD2
CDR3: SARDLFASGGIYEQY

V: TRBV7-6
length: 12
size: many
D: TRBD1
CDR3: ASSWTGDTDTQY

V: TRBV29-1
length: 10
size: .
D: TRBD2
CDR3: SGAGEYNEQF

V: TRBV6-6
length: 15
size: many
D: TRBD2
CDR3: ASTYTTSGGLLETQY

V: TRBV12-3/TRBV12-4
length: 12
size: many
D: .
CDR3: ASSSWRENNEQF

V: TRBV5-1
length: 12
size: many
D: .
CDR3: ASSSGQPNTEAF

V: TRBV4-3
length: 13
size: many
D: .
CDR3: ASSPRPVQSGELF

V: TRBV12-3/TRBV12-4
length: 13
size: .
D: TRBD2
CDR3: ATFAGLAGEDTQY

V: TRBV27
length: 15
size: .
D: .
CDR3: ASSLSIRGLQNTEAF

V: TRBV7-9
length: 15
size: few
D: .
CDR3: ASSLHGSDRTNEKLF

V: TRBV20-1
length: 13
size: few
D: .
CDR3: SARDRASGHEKLF

V: TRBV7-9
length: 14
size: many
D: .
CDR3: ASSTTFPKNTGELF

V: TRBV24-1
length: 13
size: many
D: .
CDR3: ATSDPGTVTDTQY

V: TRBV12-3/TRBV12-4
length: 13
size: .
D: .
CDR3: ASETDRNSGNTIY

V: TRBV7-2
length: 15
size: few
D: .
CDR3: ASSLAPISVYSGEQY